This T cell receptor beta chain was recovered during a study of cytomegalovirus exposure and HLA in healthy donors. The PCR had 60 Vbeta and 13 Jbeta primers. This table comes from immunoSEQ multiplex PCR, and its TCRdb copy is limited to in-frame clones, with some not included. The data show 100,000 to 150,000 clones, with over 70% seen just once and roughly 1.5% held by the top ten. J was trimmed by 6 bases and V by 7 bases; bases with no gene match: 11. CDR1 and CDR2 from the germline V gene are SNHLY and FYNNEI. The CDR3 loop spans 14 amino acids. Whole-study findings and limits: Of the V segments, some could not be distinguished, including TRBV6-2 and TRBV6-3, and were excluded. In vitro, a few CMV-associated chains proved specific for CMV antigens.

About this clone: What it binds is unknown.

This clonotype was obtained from a woman aged 18 to 35 in good health and CMV-seronegative. Sequenced sample: PBMCs. The chain couples TRBV2 to TRBJ2-7, with 8 bases aligning to TRBD2. The CDR3 reads CASTSAAGGSEQYF. In nucleotides, the CDR3 is TGTGCCAGCACCAGCGCGGCGGGAGGATCCGAGCAGTACTTC.